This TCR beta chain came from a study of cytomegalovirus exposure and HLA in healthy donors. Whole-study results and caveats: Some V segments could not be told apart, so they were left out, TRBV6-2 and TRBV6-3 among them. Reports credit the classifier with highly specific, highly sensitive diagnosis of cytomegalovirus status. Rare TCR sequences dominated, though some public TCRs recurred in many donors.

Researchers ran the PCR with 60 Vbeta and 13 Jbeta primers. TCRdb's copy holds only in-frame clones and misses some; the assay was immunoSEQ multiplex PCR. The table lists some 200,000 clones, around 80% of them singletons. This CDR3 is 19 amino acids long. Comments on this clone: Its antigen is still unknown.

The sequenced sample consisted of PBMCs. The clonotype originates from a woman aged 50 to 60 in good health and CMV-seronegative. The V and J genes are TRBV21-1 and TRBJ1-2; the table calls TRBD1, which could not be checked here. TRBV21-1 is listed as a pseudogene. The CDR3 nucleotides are TGTGCCAGCAGCAAAGGTCTTCGGATAGAGTTTGACAGGTACTATGGCTACACCTTC. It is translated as CASSKGLRIEFDRYYGYTF.